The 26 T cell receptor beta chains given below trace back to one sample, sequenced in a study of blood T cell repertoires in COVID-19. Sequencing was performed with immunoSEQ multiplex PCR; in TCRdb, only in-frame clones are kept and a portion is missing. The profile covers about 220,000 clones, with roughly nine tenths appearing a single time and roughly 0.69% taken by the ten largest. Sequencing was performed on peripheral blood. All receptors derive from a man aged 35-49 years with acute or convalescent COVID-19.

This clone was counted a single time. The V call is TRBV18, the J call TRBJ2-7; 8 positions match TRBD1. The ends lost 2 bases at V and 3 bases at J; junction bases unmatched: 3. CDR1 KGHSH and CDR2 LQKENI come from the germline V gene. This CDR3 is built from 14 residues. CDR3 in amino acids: CASSPNRGDYEQYF. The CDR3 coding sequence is TGTGCCAGCTCACCAAACAGGGGGGACTACGAGCAGTACTTC.

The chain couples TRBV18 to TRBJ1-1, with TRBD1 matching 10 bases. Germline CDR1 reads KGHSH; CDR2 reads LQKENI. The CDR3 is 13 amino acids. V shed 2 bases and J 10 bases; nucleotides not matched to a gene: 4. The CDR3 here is CASSPAGQGRAFF. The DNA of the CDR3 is TGTGCCAGCTCACCAGCGGGACAGGGGAGAGCTTTCTTT.

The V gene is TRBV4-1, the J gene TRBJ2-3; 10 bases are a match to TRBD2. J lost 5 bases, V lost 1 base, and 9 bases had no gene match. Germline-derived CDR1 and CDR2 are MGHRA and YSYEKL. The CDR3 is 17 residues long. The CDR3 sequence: CASSQGGTSGVVDTQYF. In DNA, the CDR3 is TGCGCCAGCAGCCAAGGGGGAACTAGCGGGGTCGTAGATACGCAGTATTTT.

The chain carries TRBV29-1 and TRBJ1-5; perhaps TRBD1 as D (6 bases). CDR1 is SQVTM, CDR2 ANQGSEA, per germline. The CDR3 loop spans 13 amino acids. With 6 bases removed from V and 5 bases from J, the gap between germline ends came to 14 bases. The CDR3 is CSVGHRGYQPQHF. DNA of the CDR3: TGCAGCGTAGGGCATAGGGGGTATCAGCCCCAGCATTTT.

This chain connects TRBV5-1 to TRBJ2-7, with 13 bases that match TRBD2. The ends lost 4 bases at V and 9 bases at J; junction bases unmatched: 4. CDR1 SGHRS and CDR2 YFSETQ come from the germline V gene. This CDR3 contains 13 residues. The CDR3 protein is CASSAGLAGAQYF. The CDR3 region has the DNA TGCGCCAGCAGCGCTGGACTAGCGGGAGCGCAGTACTTC.

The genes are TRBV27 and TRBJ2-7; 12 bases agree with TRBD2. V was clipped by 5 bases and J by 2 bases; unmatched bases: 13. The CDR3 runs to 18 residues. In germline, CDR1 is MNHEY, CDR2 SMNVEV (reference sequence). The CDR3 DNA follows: TGTGCCAGCAGTCCCTTGGCTAGCGGGAGGGCCGGGGCCTACGAGCAGTACTTC. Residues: CASSPLASGRAGAYEQYF.

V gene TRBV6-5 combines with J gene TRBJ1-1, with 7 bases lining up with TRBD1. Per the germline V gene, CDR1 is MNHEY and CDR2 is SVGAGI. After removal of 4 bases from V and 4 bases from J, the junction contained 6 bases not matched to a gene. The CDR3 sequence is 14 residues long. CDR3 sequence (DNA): TGTGCCAGCAGTTGGGGACAGTCAGGCACTGAAGCTTTCTTT. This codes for CASSWGQSGTEAFF.

DNA for the CDR3: TGTGCCAGTAGTATGGGTCGCCTTCTAGATGAAAAACTGTTTTTT. This encodes CASSMGRLLDEKLFF. The chain employs TRBV19 and TRBJ1-4, with D unresolved. Germline CDR1 is LNHDA and CDR2 is SQIVND (reference sequence). V shed 3 bases and J shed 6 bases, with 14 bases lying between them. The CDR3 is made up of 15 amino acids.

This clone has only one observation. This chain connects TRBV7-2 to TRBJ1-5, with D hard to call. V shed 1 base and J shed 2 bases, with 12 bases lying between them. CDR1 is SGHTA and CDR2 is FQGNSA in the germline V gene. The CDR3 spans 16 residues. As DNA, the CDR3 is TGTGCCAGCAGCTTAGAGTTAGCCGGGGGCAATCAGCCCCAGCATTTT. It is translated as CASSLELAGGNQPQHF.

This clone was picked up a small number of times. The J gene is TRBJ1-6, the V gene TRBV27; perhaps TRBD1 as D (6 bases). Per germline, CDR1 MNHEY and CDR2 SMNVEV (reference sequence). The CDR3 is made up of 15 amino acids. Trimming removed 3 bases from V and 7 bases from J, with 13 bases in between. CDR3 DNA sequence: TGTGCCAGCAGTTTTGTGGGGGCGAGGAATTCACCCCTCCACTTT. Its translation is CASSFVGARNSPLHF.

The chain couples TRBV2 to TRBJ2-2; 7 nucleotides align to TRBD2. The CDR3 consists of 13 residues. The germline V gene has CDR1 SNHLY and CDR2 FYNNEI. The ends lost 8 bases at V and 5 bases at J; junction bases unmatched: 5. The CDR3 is CASWTRETGELFF. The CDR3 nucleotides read TGTGCCAGCTGGACTAGAGAAACCGGGGAGCTGTTTTTT.

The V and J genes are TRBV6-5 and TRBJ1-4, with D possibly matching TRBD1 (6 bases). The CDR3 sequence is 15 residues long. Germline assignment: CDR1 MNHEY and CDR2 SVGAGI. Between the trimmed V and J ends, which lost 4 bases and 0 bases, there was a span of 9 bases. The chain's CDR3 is CASSSGGTTNEKLFF. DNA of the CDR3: TGTGCCAGCAGTTCGGGGGGCACAACTAATGAAAAACTGTTTTTT.

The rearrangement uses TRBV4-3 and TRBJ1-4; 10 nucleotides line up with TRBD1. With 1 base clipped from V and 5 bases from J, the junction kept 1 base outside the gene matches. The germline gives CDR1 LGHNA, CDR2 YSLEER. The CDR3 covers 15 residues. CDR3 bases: TGCGCCAGCAGCCAAGGGACAGGGGGAAATGAAAAACTGTTTTTT. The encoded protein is CASSQGTGGNEKLFF.

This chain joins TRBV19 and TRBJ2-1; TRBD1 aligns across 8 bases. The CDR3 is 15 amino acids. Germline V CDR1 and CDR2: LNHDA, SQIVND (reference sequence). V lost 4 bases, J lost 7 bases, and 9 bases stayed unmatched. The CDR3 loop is CASSTDRASWNEQFF. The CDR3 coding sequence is TGTGCCAGTAGTACGGACAGGGCCTCCTGGAATGAGCAGTTCTTC.

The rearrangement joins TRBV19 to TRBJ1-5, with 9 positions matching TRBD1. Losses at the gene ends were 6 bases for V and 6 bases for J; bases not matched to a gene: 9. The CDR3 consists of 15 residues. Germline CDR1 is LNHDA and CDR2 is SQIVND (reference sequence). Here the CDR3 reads CASRWGTGIGQPQHF. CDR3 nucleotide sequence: TGTGCCAGTAGATGGGGGACAGGGATTGGTCAGCCCCAGCATTTT.

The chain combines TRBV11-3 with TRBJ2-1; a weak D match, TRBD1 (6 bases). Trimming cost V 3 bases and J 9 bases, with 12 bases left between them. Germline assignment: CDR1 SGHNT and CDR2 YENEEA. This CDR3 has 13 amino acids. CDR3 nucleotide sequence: TGTGCCAGCAGCTTCTCCAGGGGCGGTGAGCAGTTCTTC. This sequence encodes CASSFSRGGEQFF.

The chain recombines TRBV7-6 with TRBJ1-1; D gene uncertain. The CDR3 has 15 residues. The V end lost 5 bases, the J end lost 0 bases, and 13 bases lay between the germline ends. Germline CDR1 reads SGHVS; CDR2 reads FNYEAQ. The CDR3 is CASSTRGVMNTEAFF. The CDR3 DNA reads TGTGCCAGCAGCACCCGGGGAGTGATGAACACTGAAGCTTTCTTT.

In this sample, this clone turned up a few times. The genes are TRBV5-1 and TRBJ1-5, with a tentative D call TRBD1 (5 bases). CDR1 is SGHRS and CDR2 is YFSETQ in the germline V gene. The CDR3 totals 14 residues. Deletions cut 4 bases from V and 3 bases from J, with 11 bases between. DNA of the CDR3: TGCGCCAGCAGCGATGGGACTCACAATCAGCCCCAGCATTTT. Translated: CASSDGTHNQPQHF.

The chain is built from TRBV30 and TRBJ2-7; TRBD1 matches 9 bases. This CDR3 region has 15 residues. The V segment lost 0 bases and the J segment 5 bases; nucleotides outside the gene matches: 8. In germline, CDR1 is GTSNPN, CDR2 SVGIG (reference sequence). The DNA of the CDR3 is TGTGCCTGGAGTGTACGAGGGACAGGGCGGGACGAGCAGTACTTC. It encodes CAWSVRGTGRDEQYF.

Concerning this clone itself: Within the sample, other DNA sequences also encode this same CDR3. CDR3 sequence (DNA): TGTGCCAGCAGCCCGGGACTAGCGGGGGGGGTCTACGAGCAGTACTTC. Translated, it gives CASSPGLAGGVYEQYF. This chain uses TRBV7-7 with TRBJ2-7; TRBD2 matches at 16 bases. The CDR3 runs 16 residues. The junction had 4 bases not matched to a gene; V was cut back by 5 bases and J by 3 bases. Germline lookup yields CDR1 SSHAT and CDR2 FNYEAQ (reference sequence).

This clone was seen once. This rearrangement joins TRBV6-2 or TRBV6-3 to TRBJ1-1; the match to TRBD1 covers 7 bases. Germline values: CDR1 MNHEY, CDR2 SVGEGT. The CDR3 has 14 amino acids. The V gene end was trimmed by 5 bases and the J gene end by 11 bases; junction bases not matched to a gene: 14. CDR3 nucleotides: TGTGCCAGCAGTAAACGGACAGGTGGAGACGGGGCTTTCTTT. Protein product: CASSKRTGGDGAFF.

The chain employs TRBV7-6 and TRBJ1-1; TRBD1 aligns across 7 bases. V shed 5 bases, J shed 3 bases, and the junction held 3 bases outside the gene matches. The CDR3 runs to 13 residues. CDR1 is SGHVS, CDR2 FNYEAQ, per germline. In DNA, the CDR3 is TGTGCCAGCAGCCGGGGGACAGACACTGAAGCTTTCTTT. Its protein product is CASSRGTDTEAFF. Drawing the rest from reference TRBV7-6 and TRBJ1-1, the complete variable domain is GAGVSQSPRYKVTKRGQDVALRCDPISGHVSLYWYRQALGQGPEFLTYFNYEAQQDKSGLPNDRFSAERPEGSISTLTIQRTEQRDSAMYRCASSRGTDTEAFFGQGTRLTVV.

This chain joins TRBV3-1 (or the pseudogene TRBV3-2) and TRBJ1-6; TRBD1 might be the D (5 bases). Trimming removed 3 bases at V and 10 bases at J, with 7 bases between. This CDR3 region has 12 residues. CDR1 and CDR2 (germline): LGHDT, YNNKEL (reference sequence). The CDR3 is CASSQTDSPLHF. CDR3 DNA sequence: TGTGCCAGCAGCCAGACAGACTCACCCCTCCACTTT.

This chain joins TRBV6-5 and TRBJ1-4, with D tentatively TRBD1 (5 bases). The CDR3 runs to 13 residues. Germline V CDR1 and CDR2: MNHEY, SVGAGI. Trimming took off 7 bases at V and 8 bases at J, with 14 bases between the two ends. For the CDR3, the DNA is TGTGCCAGCAAAGATAGGGGTTTCGAAAAACTGTTTTTT. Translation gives CASKDRGFEKLFF.

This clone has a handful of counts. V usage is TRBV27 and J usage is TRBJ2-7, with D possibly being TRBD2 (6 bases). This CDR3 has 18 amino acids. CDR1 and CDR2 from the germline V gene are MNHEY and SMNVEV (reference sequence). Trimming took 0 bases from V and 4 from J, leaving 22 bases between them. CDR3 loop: CASSLSGPRSAGRYEQYF. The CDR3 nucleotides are TGTGCCAGCAGTTTATCAGGACCCCGATCAGCGGGCCGTTACGAGCAGTACTTC.

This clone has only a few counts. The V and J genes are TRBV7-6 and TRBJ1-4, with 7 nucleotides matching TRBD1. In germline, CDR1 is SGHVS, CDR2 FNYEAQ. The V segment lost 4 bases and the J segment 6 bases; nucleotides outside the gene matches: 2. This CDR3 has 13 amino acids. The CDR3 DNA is TGTGCCAGCAGCTCGACAGGGTATGAAAAACTGTTTTTT. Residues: CASSSTGYEKLFF. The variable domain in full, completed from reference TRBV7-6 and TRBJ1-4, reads GAGVSQSPRYKVTKRGQDVALRCDPISGHVSLYWYRQALGQGPEFLTYFNYEAQQDKSGLPNDRFSAERPEGSISTLTIQRTEQRDSAMYRCASSSTGYEKLFFGSGTQLSVL.